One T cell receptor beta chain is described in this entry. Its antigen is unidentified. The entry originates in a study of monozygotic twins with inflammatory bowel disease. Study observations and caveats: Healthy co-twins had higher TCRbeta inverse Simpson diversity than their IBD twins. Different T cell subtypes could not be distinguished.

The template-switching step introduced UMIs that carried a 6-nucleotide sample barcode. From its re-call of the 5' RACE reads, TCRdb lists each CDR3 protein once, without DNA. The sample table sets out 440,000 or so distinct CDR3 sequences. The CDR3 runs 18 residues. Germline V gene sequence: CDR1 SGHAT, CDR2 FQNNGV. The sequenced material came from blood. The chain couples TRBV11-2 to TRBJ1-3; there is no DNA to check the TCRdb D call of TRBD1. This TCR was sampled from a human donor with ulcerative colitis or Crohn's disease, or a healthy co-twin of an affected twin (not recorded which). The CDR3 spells CASSDRPLTGNSGNTIYF.